A selection of T cell receptor beta chains follows, all from one sample in a study of cytomegalovirus exposure and HLA in healthy donors. Clones were read by immunoSEQ multiplex PCR, and TCRdb kept only the in-frame ones, dropping some. The data show about 110,000 clones, 88% seen once. Sample: PBMCs. The receptors originated from a woman younger than 35 in good health and CMV-seropositive. Both conserved end residues are part of each CDR3. Each record gives: clone size, J gene, D gene, V gene, CDR3 protein, CDR3 DNA. D genes are given only for firm matches. Some rows mark clone size as missing; the rest say once, few, many or name a class of expanded clone.

>-|TRBJ2-7|TRBD2|TRBV7-2
CASSLGRLAGAPIRYEQYF
TGTGCCAGCAGCTTAGGAAGACTAGCGGGGGCCCCCATCCGCTACGAGCAGTACTTC
>-|TRBJ2-7|-|TRBV13
CASSSSYEQYF
TGTGCCAGCAGCTCTTCCTACGAGCAGTACTTC
>-|TRBJ2-7|TRBD1|TRBV19
CASSKRQGNSYEQYF
TGTGCCAGTAGTAAGAGACAGGGAAACTCCTACGAGCAGTACTTC
>-|TRBJ1-3|-|TRBV18
CASSHSGLRSGNTIYF
TGTGCCAGCTCGCACTCAGGGCTTCGGTCTGGAAACACCATATATTTT
>-|TRBJ2-7|TRBD1|TRBV28
CASKSIRDSYYEQYF
TGTGCCAGCAAGTCTATCCGGGACAGCTACTACGAGCAGTACTTC
>-|TRBJ1-1|-|TRBV6-1
CASSELGAGAEAFF
TGTGCCAGCAGTGAATTGGGGGCTGGGGCTGAAGCTTTCTTT
>-|TRBJ2-6|TRBD2|TRBV4-2
CASSQATSGSSSGANVLTF
TGTGCCAGCAGCCAGGCCACTAGCGGGTCCTCCTCTGGGGCCAACGTCCTGACTTTC
>-|TRBJ2-3|-|TRBV25-1
CASSEFGGQADTQYF
TGTGCCAGCAGTGAATTCGGGGGGCAGGCAGATACGCAGTATTTT
>-|TRBJ2-5|TRBD2|TRBV5-4
CASSRGGGASETQYF
TGTGCCAGCAGTCGAGGCGGGGGGGCGTCAGAGACCCAGTACTTC
>-|TRBJ1-3|TRBD1|TRBV29-1
CSASEDRGNTIYF
TGCAGCGCCTCTGAGGACAGGGGAAACACCATATATTTT
>-|TRBJ2-4|-|TRBV5-6
CASSLASEGVTIAKNIQYF
TGTGCCAGCAGCTTGGCCTCCGAGGGGGTGACTATAGCCAAAAACATTCAGTACTTC
>-|TRBJ2-1|TRBD2|TRBV7-9
CASSHTGTSGDNEQFF
TGTGCCAGCAGCCATACAGGGACTAGCGGGGACAATGAGCAGTTCTTC
>-|TRBJ1-5|TRBD1|TRBV5-5
CASSAEGQSNQPQHF
TGTGCCAGCAGCGCGGAGGGACAGAGCAATCAGCCCCAGCATTTT
>-|TRBJ1-1|-|TRBV28
CASSLSGSDTEAFF
TGTGCCAGCAGTTTATCTGGCAGCGACACTGAAGCTTTCTTT
>-|TRBJ2-5|TRBD2|TRBV2
CASSEEMAGTSGGRQETQYF
TGTGCCAGCAGTGAAGAGATGGCCGGGACTAGCGGGGGGCGCCAAGAGACCCAGTACTTC
>-|TRBJ1-5|-|TRBV7-2
CASSLVGPYSNQPQHF
TGTGCCAGCAGCTTAGTTGGGCCCTATAGCAATCAGCCCCAGCATTTT
>-|TRBJ1-6|TRBD1|TRBV2
CASKGQGNSPLHF
TGTGCCAGCAAAGGACAGGGGAATTCACCCCTCCACTTT
>-|TRBJ2-7|TRBD1|TRBV9
CASSPRQGDTYEQYF
TGTGCCAGCAGCCCGCGACAGGGTGATACCTACGAGCAGTACTTC
>-|TRBJ2-2|-|TRBV5-1
CASSLLDNTNTGELFF
TGCGCCAGCAGCTTGTTGGACAACACGAACACCGGGGAGCTGTTTTTT
>-|TRBJ1-1|-|TRBV4-1
CASSQGSSEAFF
TGCGCCAGCAGCCAGGGCTCAAGCGAAGCTTTCTTT
>-|TRBJ1-2|TRBD1|TRBV27
CASTPSSVGTGRYGYTF
TGTGCCAGCACCCCCTCTTCCGTTGGGACAGGAAGATATGGCTACACCTTC
>-|TRBJ1-4|-|TRBV7-6
CASSLKGGAREKLFF
TGTGCCAGCAGCTTAAAAGGAGGGGCGCGGGAAAAACTGTTTTTT
>-|TRBJ1-1|-|TRBV13
CASSLRRGTEAFF
TGTGCCAGCAGCTTAAGGCGGGGCACTGAAGCTTTCTTT
>-|TRBJ2-3|TRBD2|TRBV7-2
CASIRGGGDTQYF
TGTGCCAGCATACGGGGGGGCGGAGATACGCAGTATTTT
>-|TRBJ1-2|TRBD1|TRBV6-5
CASSYRPGTGGHGYTF
TGTGCCAGCAGTTACCGTCCCGGGACAGGGGGCCATGGCTACACCTTC
>-|TRBJ2-7|TRBD1|TRBV20-1
CRADREYEQYF
TGCAGAGCGGACAGGGAATACGAGCAGTACTTC
>-|TRBJ1-2|-|TRBV19
CASSFPQSGGYTF
TGTGCCAGTAGTTTTCCCCAATCGGGTGGCTACACCTTC
>-|TRBJ2-2|TRBD2|TRBV6-5
CASSTLAGEAGELFF
TGTGCCAGCAGTACCCTAGCGGGGGAAGCCGGGGAGCTGTTTTTT
>-|TRBJ2-5|-|TRBV29-1
CSARGKKWAVQETQYF
TGCAGCGCGCGGGGAAAAAAATGGGCAGTCCAAGAGACCCAGTACTTC
>once|TRBJ2-1|TRBD1|TRBV2
CASSFQGRGGDEQFF
TGTGCCAGCAGTTTCCAGGGGCGAGGGGGCGATGAGCAGTTCTTC
>-|TRBJ2-3|TRBD2|TRBV11-2
CASSLVAGGSDTQYF
TGTGCCAGCAGCTTAGTGGCGGGGGGGTCAGATACGCAGTATTTT
>-|TRBJ2-7|TRBD2|TRBV6-6
CASSPSGGEYEQYF
TGTGCCAGCAGCCCGAGCGGGGGCGAATACGAGCAGTACTTC
>-|TRBJ1-4|-|TRBV9
CASSGTGMGNEKLFF
TGTGCCAGCAGCGGCACAGGGATGGGTAATGAAAAACTGTTTTTT
>-|TRBJ1-2|-|TRBV28
CASIPLGAGYFGYTF
TGTGCCAGCATCCCCCTAGGGGCTGGGTACTTTGGCTACACCTTC
>-|TRBJ1-3|-|TRBV7-6
CASSLAQSDRTGNTIYF
TGTGCCAGCAGCTTAGCCCAATCCGACAGGACGGGAAACACCATATATTTT
>-|TRBJ2-2|-|TRBV7-9
CASSSGGTGELFF
TGTGCCAGCAGCTCAGGGGGGACCGGGGAGCTGTTTTTT
>once|TRBJ1-5|-|TRBV11-2
CASSLGGTNQPQHF
TGTGCCAGCAGCTTAGGAGGGACAAATCAGCCCCAGCATTTT
>-|TRBJ1-5|TRBD1|TRBV28
CASRVTGGNQPQHF
TGTGCCAGCAGAGTCACAGGGGGAAATCAGCCCCAGCATTTT
>-|TRBJ1-6|-|TRBV9
CASSVEGGSLHF
TGTGCCAGCAGCGTAGAAGGGGGATCCCTCCACTTT
>-|TRBJ1-3|TRBD1|TRBV4-2
CASSQDLEQGDTIYF
TGTGCCAGCAGCCAAGATCTTGAACAGGGGGACACCATATATTTT
>once|TRBJ2-7|-|TRBV6-5
CASSYSGLEIYEQYF
TGTGCCAGCAGTTACTCGGGACTCGAGATCTACGAGCAGTACTTC
>-|TRBJ1-5|-|TRBV18
CASSLSYRDSNQPQHF
TGTGCCAGCTCACTATCGTACAGGGATAGCAATCAGCCCCAGCATTTT